This T cell receptor (beta chain) was sequenced in a study of cytomegalovirus exposure and HLA in healthy donors. Study as a whole: Researchers found that approximately 77% of 398 genotyped donors fell within the Caucasian-associated ancestry cluster.

The length of the CDR3 is 16 residues. CDR1 and CDR2 from the germline V gene are SGHTA and FQGNSA. J gave up 3 bases and V 5 bases, and 8 bases lay outside the gene matches. Overall study results and limits: An assumption of roughly uniform sequencing depth across donors underlay the presence/absence analyses. The analysis excluded some indistinguishable V segments, including TRBV6-2 and TRBV6-3.

The primer mix had 60 Vbeta and 13 Jbeta primers. Assay used: immunoSEQ multiplex PCR; TCRdb lists only in-frame clones, some missing. In the table there are 90,000 to 130,000 clones, roughly 70% of which are singletons. A word on this clone: Its antigen is still unknown.

This receptor was taken from a woman in her twenties or thirties in good health and CMV-seronegative. The sequencing input was PBMCs. The chain has TRBV7-2 and TRBJ2-1, with 9 bases identical to TRBD2. The CDR3 nucleotides read TGTGCCAGCAGCCAGGGCGGGAGGGCCTTCTACAATGAGCAGTTCTTC. The encoded protein is CASSQGGRAFYNEQFF.